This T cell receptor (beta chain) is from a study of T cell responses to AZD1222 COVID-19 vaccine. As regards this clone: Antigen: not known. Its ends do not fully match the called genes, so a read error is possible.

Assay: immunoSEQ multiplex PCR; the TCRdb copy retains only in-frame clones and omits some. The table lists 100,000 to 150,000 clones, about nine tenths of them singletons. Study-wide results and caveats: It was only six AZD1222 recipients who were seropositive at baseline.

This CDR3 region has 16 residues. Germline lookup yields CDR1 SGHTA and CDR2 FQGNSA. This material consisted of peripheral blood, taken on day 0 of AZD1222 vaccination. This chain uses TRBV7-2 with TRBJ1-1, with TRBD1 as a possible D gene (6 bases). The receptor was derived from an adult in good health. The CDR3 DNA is TGTGCCAGCAGGTTAGCGGGGGGGGCTGGGCTCCTTGAAGCTTTCTTT. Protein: CASRLAGGAGLLEAFF. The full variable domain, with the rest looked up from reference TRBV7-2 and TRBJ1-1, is GAGVSQSPSNKVTEKGKDVELRCDPISGHTALYWYRQSLGQGLEFLIYFQGNSAPDKSGLPSDRFSAERTGGSVSTLTIQRTQQEDSAVYLCASRLAGGAGLLEAFFGQGTRLTVV.